This T cell receptor (beta chain) stems from a study of shared clonotypes between healthy human individuals. The germline V gene encodes CDR1 SEHNR and CDR2 FQNEAQ (reference sequence). This CDR3 has 15 residues. The V gene lost 1 base and the J gene lost 4 bases, with 13 bases spanning the gap. In the sorted-subset replicate PCRs, around 0.2 ug DNA, tens of thousands of T cell genomes, was used. This table comes from immunoSEQ multiplex PCR, and its TCRdb copy is limited to in-frame clones, with some not included. The sample has around 2.3 million clones; approximately 95% are singletons. Study-level points and caveats: Non-shared clonotypes were found to have lower generation probabilities than the clonotypes that were shared by all four of the sorted-subset donors.

Remarks on this clone: The antigen remains unidentified.

Naive CD45RA+ and memory CD45RA-negative subsets were split from CD4+ cells. The sample was naive CD4+ T cells sorted from blood. Subset defined: CD45RA+ positively selected. The sequence derives from a man younger than 35 in good health. The chain has TRBV7-9 and TRBJ1-2; D call uncertain. CDR3 sequence: CASSLVGGESYGYTF. The DNA for the CDR3 is TGTGCCAGCAGCTTAGTTGGCGGGGAATCCTATGGCTACACCTTC. The full variable domain, in which reference TRBV7-9 and TRBJ1-2 provide the parts outside the CDR3, is DTGVSQNPRHKITKRGQNVTFRCDPISEHNRLYWYRQTLGQGPEFLTYFQNEAQLEKSRLLSDRFSAERPKGSFSTLEIQRTEQGDSAMYLCASSLVGGESYGYTFGSGTRLTVV.